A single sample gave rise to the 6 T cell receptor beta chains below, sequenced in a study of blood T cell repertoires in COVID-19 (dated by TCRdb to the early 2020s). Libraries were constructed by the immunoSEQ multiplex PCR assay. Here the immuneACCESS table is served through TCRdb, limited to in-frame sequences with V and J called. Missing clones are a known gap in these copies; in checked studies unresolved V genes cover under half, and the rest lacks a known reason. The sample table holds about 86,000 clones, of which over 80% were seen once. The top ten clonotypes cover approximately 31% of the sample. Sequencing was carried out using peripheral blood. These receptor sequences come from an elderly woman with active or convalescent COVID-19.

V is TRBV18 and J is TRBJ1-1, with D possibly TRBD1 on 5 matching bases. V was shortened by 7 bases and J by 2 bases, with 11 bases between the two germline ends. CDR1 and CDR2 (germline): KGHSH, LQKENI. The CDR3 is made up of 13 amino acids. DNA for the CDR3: TGTGCCAGCTTCCCGGGGGGAAACACTGAAGCTTTCTTT. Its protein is CASFPGGNTEAFF. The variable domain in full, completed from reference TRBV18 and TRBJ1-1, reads NAGVMQNPRHLVRRRGQEARLRCSPMKGHSHVYWYRQLPEEGLKFMVYLQKENIIDESGMPKERFSAEFPKEGPSILRIQQVVRGDSAAYFCASFPGGNTEAFFGQGTRLTVV.

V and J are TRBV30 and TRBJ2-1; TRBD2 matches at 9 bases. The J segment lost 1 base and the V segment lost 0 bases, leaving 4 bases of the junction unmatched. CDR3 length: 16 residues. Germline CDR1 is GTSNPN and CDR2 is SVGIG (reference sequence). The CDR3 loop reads CAWSVQSGRSYNEQFF. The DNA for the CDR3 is TGTGCCTGGAGTGTCCAAAGCGGGAGGTCCTACAATGAGCAGTTCTTC.

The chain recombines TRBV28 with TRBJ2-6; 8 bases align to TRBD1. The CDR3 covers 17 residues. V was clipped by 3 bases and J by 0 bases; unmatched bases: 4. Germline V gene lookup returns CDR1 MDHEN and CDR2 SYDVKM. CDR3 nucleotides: TGTGCCAGCAGTTTGACAGGGGTCCCCTCTGGGGCCAACGTCCTGACTTTC. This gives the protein CASSLTGVPSGANVLTF.

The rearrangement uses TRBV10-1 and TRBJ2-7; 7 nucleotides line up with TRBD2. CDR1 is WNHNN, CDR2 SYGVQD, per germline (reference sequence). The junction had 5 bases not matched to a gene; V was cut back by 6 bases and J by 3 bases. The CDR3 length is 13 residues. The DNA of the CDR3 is TGCGCCAGCAGCCCGGGGGGTGACTACGAGCAGTACTTC. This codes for CASSPGGDYEQYF.

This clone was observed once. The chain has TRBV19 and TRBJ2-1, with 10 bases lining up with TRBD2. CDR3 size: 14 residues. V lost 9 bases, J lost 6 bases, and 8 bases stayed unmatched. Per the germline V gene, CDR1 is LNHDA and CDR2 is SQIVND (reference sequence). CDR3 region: CASRPGTSVNEQFF. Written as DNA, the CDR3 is TGTGCCAGCCGCCCCGGGACTAGCGTCAATGAGCAGTTCTTC.

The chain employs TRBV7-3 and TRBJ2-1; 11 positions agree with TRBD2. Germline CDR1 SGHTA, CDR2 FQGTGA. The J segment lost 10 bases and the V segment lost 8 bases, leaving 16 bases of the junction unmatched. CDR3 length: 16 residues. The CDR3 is CASSVSGGADGKEQFF. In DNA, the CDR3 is TGTGCCAGCTCGGTTAGCGGGGGGGCCGACGGTAAAGAGCAGTTCTTC.